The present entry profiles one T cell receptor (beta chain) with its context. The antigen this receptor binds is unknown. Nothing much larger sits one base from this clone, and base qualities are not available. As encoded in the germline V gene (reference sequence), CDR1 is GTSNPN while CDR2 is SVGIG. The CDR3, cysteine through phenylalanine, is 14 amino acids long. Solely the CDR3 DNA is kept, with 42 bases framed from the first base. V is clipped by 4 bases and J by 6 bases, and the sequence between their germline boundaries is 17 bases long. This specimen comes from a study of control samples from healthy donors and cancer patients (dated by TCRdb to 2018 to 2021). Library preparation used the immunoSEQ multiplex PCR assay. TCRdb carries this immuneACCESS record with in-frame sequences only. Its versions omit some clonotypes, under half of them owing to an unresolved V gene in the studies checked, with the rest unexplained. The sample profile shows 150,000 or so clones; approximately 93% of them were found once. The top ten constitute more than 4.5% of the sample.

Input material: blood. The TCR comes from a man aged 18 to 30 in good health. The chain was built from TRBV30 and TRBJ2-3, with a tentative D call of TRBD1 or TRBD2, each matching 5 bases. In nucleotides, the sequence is TGTGCCTGGAACGCCGGGACCCCGAGGGATACGCAGTATTTT. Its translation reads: CAWNAGTPRDTQYF.